The clone carrying this T cell receptor (beta chain) was detected only a few times. The target antigen is unknown. This sample was taken from a study of cytomegalovirus exposure and HLA in healthy donors. General study results and limits: Rare TCR sequences dominated, though some public TCRs recurred in many donors. Later genetic work tied a missense DCLRE1C variant to beta-chain V and J trimming.

The PCR made use of 60 Vbeta and 13 Jbeta primers. TCRdb's table, derived via immunoSEQ multiplex PCR, lists solely in-frame clones and lacks some. Of 100,000 to 150,000 clones listed, roughly 80% were seen once; the top ten hold approximately 1.1%. The clonotype comes from a boy aged 5-17 years in good health and CMV-seronegative. Sequencing was carried out using PBMCs.

CDR3 coding DNA: TGTGCCAGCAGCCCCACCCTCCCCCGGGGGTACAATGAGCAGTTCTTC. Encoded protein: CASSPTLPRGYNEQFF. This sequence joins TRBV9 and TRBJ2-1; D might be TRBD2 (6 bases). CDR1 is SGDLS, CDR2 YYNGEE, per germline. The CDR3 extends over 16 amino acids. V dropped 4 bases and J dropped 4 bases, with 18 bases sitting between them.